This entry lists 14 T cell receptor beta chains sequenced from one sample in a study of shared clonotypes between healthy human individuals. Only in-frame clones appear in the TCRdb table, and some are missing; sequencing was by immunoSEQ multiplex PCR. The sample records fewer than 3 million clones, around 90% being singletons. Sequencing was done on a sample of naive CD4+ T cells from PBMCs. The subset was: CD45RA+ positively selected. All receptors derive from a man aged 18 to 30 in good health. Some clones in this sample may be carry-over from other donors' samples.

V and J are TRBV11-2 and TRBJ2-5; D perhaps matches TRBD1 (6 bases). Germline V CDR1 and CDR2: SGHAT, FQNNGV. V was pared by 1 base and J by 11 bases, with 8 bases between. CDR3 length: 11 residues. The CDR3, as DNA: TGTGCCAGCAGCTTAGCAGGGGAGCAGTACTTC. Translated: CASSLAGEQYF.

The chain couples TRBV2 to TRBJ2-3; 12 nucleotides line up with TRBD2. The CDR3 length is 15 residues. The V segment lost 6 bases and the J segment 4 bases; nucleotides outside the gene matches: 5. Germline V gene sequence: CDR1 SNHLY, CDR2 FYNNEI. As DNA, the CDR3 is TGTGCCAGCAGCCAGACTAGCGGGAGATCAGATACGCAGTATTTT. Amino acids: CASSQTSGRSDTQYF.

The chain recombines TRBV19 with TRBJ1-2; a weak D match, TRBD1 (6 bases). V was pared by 6 bases and J by 8 bases, with 16 bases between. CDR1 is LNHDA and CDR2 is SQIVND in the germline V gene (reference sequence). The CDR3 loop spans 13 amino acids. The CDR3 DNA follows: TGTGCCAGTAGCTTGGGACAAACCTGGGGCTACACCTTC. This gives the protein CASSLGQTWGYTF.

The CDR3 DNA follows: TGTGCCAGCAGCAGAACCCGGGAGCCATCCTACGAGCAGTACTTC. It codes for CASSRTREPSYEQYF. The chain links TRBV5-5 to TRBJ2-7; perhaps TRBD2 as D (6 bases). The germline V gene has CDR1 SGHKS and CDR2 YYEKEE (reference sequence). CDR3 length equals 15 residues. V gave up 4 bases and J gave up 1 base, with 15 bases separating them.

The chain combines TRBV28 with TRBJ1-2; D might be TRBD1 (5 bases). Germline CDR1 is MDHEN and CDR2 is SYDVKM. This CDR3 contains 17 residues. Trimming took 7 bases from V and 4 from J, leaving 25 bases between them. The CDR3 DNA follows: TGTGCCAGCACCCCACCGGGGCAGGGAAGTCGATCCTATGGCTACACCTTC. Protein: CASTPPGQGSRSYGYTF.

V usage is TRBV28 and J usage is TRBJ1-1, with no clear D. From germline, CDR1 is MDHEN and CDR2 SYDVKM. This CDR3 spans 16 amino acids. Trimming stripped 6 bases from V and 0 bases from J, with 17 bases between. DNA of the CDR3: TGTGCCAGCAGCGAGCCGGGCCGACGCATGAACACTGAAGCTTTCTTT. Its translation is CASSEPGRRMNTEAFF.

CDR3 protein: CASSRGLASSTDTQYF. CDR3 DNA: TGTGCCAGCAGCCGAGGACTAGCGAGTAGCACAGATACGCAGTATTTT. The chain recombines TRBV11-2 with TRBJ2-3, with 9 bases matching TRBD2. J gave up 0 bases and V 5 bases, and 6 bases lay outside the gene matches. From germline, CDR1 is SGHAT and CDR2 FQNNGV. This CDR3 is built from 16 residues.

The chain couples TRBV11-2 to TRBJ2-7, with D perhaps matching TRBD1 (5 bases). Trimming pared 5 bases from V and 4 bases from J, leaving 15 bases between. CDR3 length equals 14 residues. Germline V gives CDR1 SGHAT, CDR2 FQNNGV. CDR3 nucleotides: TGTGCCAGCAGCCACCCGCCGCGGACATACGAGCAGTACTTC. It yields the protein CASSHPPRTYEQYF. The whole variable domain, filled in from reference TRBV11-2 and TRBJ2-7, reads EAGVAQSPRYKIIEKRQSVAFWCNPISGHATLYWYQQILGQGPKLLIQFQNNGVVDDSQLPKDRFSAERLKGVDSTLKIQPAKLEDSAVYLCASSHPPRTYEQYFGPGTRLTVT.

J is TRBJ1-2 and V is TRBV5-6; TRBD1 matches 8 bases. This CDR3 comprises 13 residues. The V segment lost 3 bases and the J segment 6 bases; nucleotides outside the gene matches: 4. CDR1 SGHDT and CDR2 YYEEEE come from the germline V gene. The CDR3 loop reads CASSWTGTDGYTF. The DNA of the CDR3 is TGTGCCAGCAGCTGGACAGGGACAGATGGCTACACCTTC.

The rearrangement joins TRBV7-7 to TRBJ2-1; D is unresolved. This CDR3 spans 13 amino acids. The germline V gene has CDR1 SSHAT and CDR2 FNYEAQ (reference sequence). V was cut by 3 bases and J by 4 bases, with 7 bases left in between. The CDR3 nucleotides read TGTGCCAGCAGCTTGAGCGATTACAATGAGCAGTTCTTC. This sequence encodes CASSLSDYNEQFF. The full variable domain, in which reference TRBV7-7 and TRBJ2-1 provide the parts outside the CDR3, is GAGVSQSPRYKVTKRGQDVTLRCDPISSHATLYWYQQALGQGPEFLTYFNYEAQPDKSGLPSDRFSAERPEGSISTLTIQRTEQRDSAMYRCASSLSDYNEQFFGPGTRLTVL.

The rearrangement joins TRBV4-3 to TRBJ1-3; D possibly corresponds to TRBD1 (5 bases). Germline V gives CDR1 LGHNA, CDR2 YSLEER. CDR3 size: 16 residues. Deletions cut 1 base from V and 0 bases from J, with 10 bases between. The CDR3 region is CASSQGQTLSGNTIYF. The CDR3 DNA reads TGCGCCAGCAGCCAAGGACAGACTCTCTCTGGAAACACCATATATTTT.

About this clone itself: Other DNA sequences in this sample translate to the same CDR3. The CDR3, as DNA: TGTGCCTGGTCTTCAGGGGTGGGCTACACCTTC. It is translated as CAWSSGVGYTF. The V and J genes are TRBV30 and TRBJ1-2; D is possibly TRBD1 (6 bases). Germline V lookup: CDR1 GTSNPN, CDR2 SVGIG (reference sequence). CDR3 size: 11 residues. V shed 5 bases and J shed 8 bases, with 12 bases lying between them.

This chain uses TRBV11-3 with TRBJ2-7; TRBD1 agrees at 7 bases. The germline CDR1 and CDR2 sequences are SGHNT and YENEEA. The CDR3 is made up of 15 amino acids. The trim removed 1 base at V and 4 bases at J, leaving 7 bases unmatched. CDR3 loop: CASSLAASRGYEQYF. For the CDR3, the DNA is TGTGCCAGCAGCTTAGCCGCGAGCAGGGGGTACGAGCAGTACTTC.

The count of this clone is one. This chain connects TRBV27 to TRBJ2-5, with a weak D call TRBD2 (6 bases). This CDR3 contains 15 residues. Trimming took off 5 bases at V and 2 bases at J, with 15 bases between the two ends. Germline-derived CDR1 and CDR2 are MNHEY and SMNVEV (reference sequence). CDR3 in amino acids: CASSPNLGLQETQYF. The CDR3 DNA follows: TGTGCCAGCAGTCCTAACCTGGGACTGCAAGAGACCCAGTACTTC.